This TCR beta chain was sequenced in a study of shared clonotypes between healthy human individuals. TCRdb keeps only in-frame clones here, not all; method: immunoSEQ multiplex PCR. The table records under 850,000 clones, roughly 72% of them present only once. Study-level results: All-four-donor shared clonotypes had higher generation probabilities than non-shared clonotypes did. Despite large depth, rarefaction showed incomplete sorted-subset sequencing.

The CDR3 spans 13 residues. Germline lookup yields CDR1 MNHEY and CDR2 SMNVEV (reference sequence). The germline V and J ends were trimmed by 8 bases and 2 bases, with 11 bases remaining between them. This clone was counted between two and nine times. Its antigen is currently unknown. The chain combines TRBV27 with TRBJ2-3; possible D gene TRBD2, 6 bases. Sequenced sample: memory CD4+ T cells sorted from blood. Subset described: CD45RA-negative fraction. The sequence was collected from a woman in her twenties or thirties in good health. CDR3 coding DNA: TGTGCCAGCGGGGGGAGGTACACAGATACGCAGTATTTT. This sequence encodes CASGGRYTDTQYF.